These 27 T cell receptor beta chains share one sample of origin, sequenced in a study of blood T cell repertoires in COVID-19. Assay used: immunoSEQ multiplex PCR; TCRdb lists only in-frame clones, some missing. The repertoire holds 270,000 or so clones, about nine tenths seen once, with 2.5% to 3% in the top ten. The sequencing input was peripheral blood. The origin of the receptors is a woman in her twenties or thirties with active or convalescent COVID-19.

The genes are TRBV4-3 and TRBJ1-2, with 10 bases identical to TRBD1. The J segment lost 7 bases and the V segment lost 2 bases, leaving 4 bases of the junction unmatched. From germline, CDR1 is LGHNA and CDR2 YSLEER. This CDR3 has 14 residues. CDR3 coding DNA: TGCGCCAGCAGCCAATCCGGGACAGGGGCTGGCTACACCTTC. Translation gives CASSQSGTGAGYTF.

This clone was found once. This sequence joins TRBV7-3 and TRBJ2-3, with TRBD2 matching over 11 bases. J lost 4 bases, V lost 3 bases, and 3 bases had no gene match. Germline lookup yields CDR1 SGHTA and CDR2 FQGTGA. The CDR3 sequence is 15 residues long. The CDR3 DNA follows: TGTGCCAGCAGCTTCTCTAGCGGGGGGTCAGATACGCAGTATTTT. Translated, it gives CASSFSSGGSDTQYF. Full variable domain (remainder filled in from reference TRBV7-3 and TRBJ2-3): GAGVSQTPSNKVTEKGKYVELRCDPISGHTALYWYRQSLGQGPEFLIYFQGTGAADDSGLPNDRFFAVRPEGSVSTLKIQRTERGDSAVYLCASSFSSGGSDTQYFGPGTRLTVL.

A remark on this clone: Other DNA sequences from this sample encode an identical CDR3 as well. The chain links TRBV18 to TRBJ2-2, with 7 nucleotides matching TRBD1. Looked up from germline, CDR1 is KGHSH and CDR2 is LQKENI. The CDR3 consists of 15 residues. J was trimmed by 0 bases and V by 3 bases; bases with no gene match: 1. The CDR3 region is CASSPGQANTGELFF. Here the CDR3 DNA reads TGTGCCAGCTCACCCGGACAGGCGAACACCGGGGAGCTGTTTTTT.

The chain couples TRBV19 to TRBJ2-7; maybe TRBD1 (5 bases). The CDR3 runs 12 residues. Germline assignment: CDR1 LNHDA and CDR2 SQIVND (reference sequence). Trimming stripped 2 bases from V and 4 bases from J, with 6 bases between. The CDR3: CASSIQGYEQYF. CDR3 in DNA: TGTGCCAGTAGTATACAGGGTTACGAGCAGTACTTC. Combining the CDR3 with reference TRBV19 and TRBJ2-7 gives the whole variable domain DGGITQSPKYLFRKEGQNVTLSCEQNLNHDAMYWYRQDPGQGLRLIYYSQIVNDFQKGDIAEGYSVSREKKESFPLTVTSAQKNPTAFYLCASSIQGYEQYFGPGTRLTVT.

This sequence joins TRBV2 and TRBJ1-3; TRBD1 agrees at 8 bases. Germline CDR1 reads SNHLY; CDR2 reads FYNNEI. The CDR3 consists of 18 residues. J was trimmed by 0 bases and V by 4 bases; bases with no gene match: 11. The CDR3 region has the DNA TGTGCCAGCAGTGTCCACCGGGACAGGTTTTTCTCTGGAAACACCATATATTTT. Protein: CASSVHRDRFFSGNTIYF.

V gene TRBV7-2 combines with J gene TRBJ1-2; TRBD1 agrees at 8 bases. Germline-derived CDR1 and CDR2 are SGHTA and FQGNSA. The CDR3 totals 16 residues. After removal of 3 bases from V and 4 bases from J, the junction contained 10 bases not matched to a gene. The CDR3 coding sequence is TGTGCCAGCAGCTTGCCACAGGGGGGAACCCCCTATGGCTACACCTTC. Residues: CASSLPQGGTPYGYTF.

V is TRBV6-1 and J is TRBJ1-6; tentative D call: TRBD1 (6 bases). Trimming removed 0 bases at V and 8 bases at J, with 14 bases between. The CDR3 contains 16 residues. The germline CDR1 and CDR2 sequences are MNHNS and SASEGT. Here the CDR3 reads CASSEARGSGHSPLHF. The CDR3 nucleotides are TGTGCCAGCAGTGAAGCGAGGGGGTCAGGCCATTCACCCCTCCACTTT.

Remarks on this clone: The same CDR3 arises from other DNA sequences in this sample as well. The chain is built from TRBV28 and TRBJ2-2; 10 positions match TRBD1. The ends lost 6 bases at V and 3 bases at J; junction bases unmatched: 1. Per the germline V gene, CDR1 is MDHEN and CDR2 is SYDVKM. This CDR3 has 14 residues. CDR3 bases: TGTGCCAGCAGGGGACAGGGGTACACCGGGGAGCTGTTTTTT. Amino acid sequence: CASRGQGYTGELFF.

The rearrangement uses TRBV6-5 and TRBJ2-7; 8 bases map to TRBD1. Trimming removed 6 bases from V and 4 bases from J; junction bases left unmatched: 11. Germline CDR1 MNHEY, CDR2 SVGAGI. This CDR3 region has 15 residues. CDR3 in DNA: TGTGCCAGCAGGAGGGTGAACAGGGGGGAGTACGAGCAGTACTTC. Translation gives CASRRVNRGEYEQYF.

The table lists this clone with a count of one. The rearrangement joins TRBV25-1 to TRBJ1-1, with D unclear. CDR1 is MGHDK and CDR2 is SYGVNS in the germline V gene. The ends were cut back, 1 base at V and 1 base at J, with 7 bases in the middle. The CDR3 extends over 14 amino acids. CDR3 sequence reads: CASSESAENTEAFF. CDR3 nucleotide sequence: TGTGCCAGCAGTGAATCCGCGGAGAACACTGAAGCTTTCTTT.

A single count supports this clone. The chain employs TRBV3-1 (or the pseudogene TRBV3-2) and TRBJ1-6; TRBD1 is a possible D gene (5 bases). This CDR3 region has 16 residues. The ends were cut back, 1 base at V and 10 bases at J, with 17 bases in the middle. Germline lookup yields CDR1 LGHDT and CDR2 YNNKEL (reference sequence). CDR3: CASSQAVRVGGSPLHF. The CDR3 DNA follows: TGTGCCAGCAGCCAAGCGGTCAGGGTTGGCGGATCACCCCTCCACTTT.

This clone was observed once. The chain joins TRBV5-1 to TRBJ1-2, with D hard to call. Germline V lookup: CDR1 SGHRS, CDR2 YFSETQ. The CDR3 contains 12 residues. Trimming took off 0 bases at V and 5 bases at J, with 5 bases between the two ends. CDR3 residues: CASSLGPYGYTF. The CDR3 DNA reads TGCGCCAGCAGCTTGGGTCCTTATGGCTACACCTTC.

Turning to this clone: Other nucleotide sequences in the sample specify the same CDR3. The CDR3 DNA reads TGTGCCAGCAGCGTAGGAGCGGGGGCTAGCACAGATACGCAGTATTTT. Translation: CASSVGAGASTDTQYF. This chain joins TRBV9 and TRBJ2-3, with 8 positions matching TRBD2. J was trimmed by 0 bases and V by 0 bases; bases with no gene match: 3. Germline CDR1 reads SGDLS; CDR2 reads YYNGEE. This CDR3 contains 16 residues.

This chain uses TRBV4-3 with TRBJ1-6, with D possibly being TRBD1 (5 bases). Germline V lookup: CDR1 LGHNA, CDR2 YSLEER. V was cut by 4 bases and J by 8 bases, with 15 bases left in between. The CDR3 is 15 residues long. This chain's CDR3 is CASSRNQGGDSPLHF. The CDR3, as DNA: TGCGCCAGCAGCCGCAACCAGGGTGGGGATTCACCCCTCCACTTT.

This chain uses TRBV9 with TRBJ2-3; TRBD2 matches at 10 bases. Unmatched junction bases numbered 4, after V lost 5 bases and J lost 1 base. The CDR3 sequence is 15 residues long. Germline CDR1 reads SGDLS; CDR2 reads YYNGEE. The CDR3 region is CASSVGTSGTDTQYF. The CDR3 nucleotides read TGTGCCAGCAGTGTCGGGACTAGCGGCACAGATACGCAGTATTTT.

The chain carries TRBV18 and TRBJ2-7, with D possibly TRBD2 on 5 matching bases. The germline V gene has CDR1 KGHSH and CDR2 LQKENI. This CDR3 has 13 amino acids. The V and J ends lost 3 bases and 6 bases respectively, with 12 bases between them. CDR3 protein: CASSPRAGSEQYF. The CDR3, as DNA: TGTGCCAGCTCACCGAGGGCAGGAAGCGAGCAGTACTTC.

Comment on this clone: The same CDR3 arises from other DNA sequences in this sample as well. The J gene is TRBJ2-7, the V gene TRBV28, with TRBD1 matching over 8 bases. The CDR3 contains 13 residues. Trimming cost V 6 bases and J 4 bases; bases outside gene matches: 5. Per the germline V gene, CDR1 is MDHEN and CDR2 is SYDVKM. For the CDR3, the DNA is TGTGCCAGCAGAGGGCAGGGGGCTTACGAGCAGTACTTC. Translation gives CASRGQGAYEQYF.

The chain uses TRBV5-6 and TRBJ1-4; D remains ambiguous. The germline gives CDR1 SGHDT, CDR2 YYEEEE. The CDR3 is 14 amino acids. Trimming left V 0 bases short and J 0 bases short, with 3 bases between. CDR3 nucleotide sequence: TGTGCCAGCAGCTTGGCTTCAACTAATGAAAAACTGTTTTTT. Translation: CASSLASTNEKLFF. The full variable domain, its missing parts supplied by reference TRBV5-6 and TRBJ1-4, is DAGVTQSPTHLIKTRGQQVTLRCSPKSGHDTVSWYQQALGQGPQFIFQYYEEEERQRGNFPDRFSGHQFPNYSSELNVNALLLGDSALYLCASSLASTNEKLFFGSGTQLSVL.

This chain uses TRBV6-6 with TRBJ1-3, with D possibly being TRBD1 (6 bases). This CDR3 has 14 residues. The V end was cut by 6 bases, the J end by 4 bases, with 13 bases between. Per germline, CDR1 MNHNY and CDR2 SVGAGI (reference sequence). The CDR3 loop is CASSLNRAGNTIYF. CDR3 in DNA: TGTGCCAGCAGCCTAAACAGGGCCGGAAACACCATATATTTT.

The J gene is TRBJ1-2, the V gene TRBV7-9; no firm D call. V lost 2 bases to trimming and J lost 4 bases, with 17 bases between them. CDR3 length: 16 residues. In germline, CDR1 is SEHNR, CDR2 FQNEAQ (reference sequence). In DNA, the CDR3 is TGTGCCAGCAGCTTATTCGGGTCGGCAGCGATCTATGGCTACACCTTC. It yields the protein CASSLFGSAAIYGYTF.

The rearrangement links TRBV3-1 (or the pseudogene TRBV3-2) to TRBJ1-3, with D uncertain. V was pared by 2 bases and J by 0 bases, with 5 bases between. Germline lookup yields CDR1 LGHDT and CDR2 YNNKEL (reference sequence). The CDR3 runs 14 residues. CDR3 nucleotide sequence: TGTGCCAGCAGCCAACAGGCCTCTGGAAACACCATATATTTT. It is translated as CASSQQASGNTIYF.

The rearrangement links TRBV5-1 to TRBJ2-1; 7 nucleotides match TRBD2. J gave up 10 bases and V 4 bases, and 17 bases lay outside the gene matches. CDR3 size: 16 residues. CDR1 SGHRS and CDR2 YFSETQ come from the germline V gene. CDR3 DNA: TGCGCCAGCAGCGAAAAGTTGGCGGGGGTGAACCCGGAGCAGTTCTTC. It encodes CASSEKLAGVNPEQFF. The variable domain in full, completed from reference TRBV5-1 and TRBJ2-1, reads KAGVTQTPRYLIKTRGQQVTLSCSPISGHRSVSWYQQTPGQGLQFLFEYFSETQRNKGNFPGRFSGRQFSNSRSEMNVSTLELGDSALYLCASSEKLAGVNPEQFFGPGTRLTVL.

This clone was counted only a few times. V is TRBV7-2 and J is TRBJ1-5; tentative D call: TRBD1 (6 bases). Trimming left V 0 bases short and J 6 bases short, with 15 bases between. The CDR3 contains 16 residues. Germline V gene data show CDR1 as SGHTA and CDR2 as FQGNSA. CDR3: CASSLAPTGLGQPQHF. The CDR3 DNA reads TGTGCCAGCAGCTTAGCCCCTACAGGGTTGGGTCAGCCCCAGCATTTT.

The chain employs TRBV5-1 and TRBJ2-3, with D hard to call. The V gene's germline CDR1 is SGHRS and CDR2 YFSETQ. The length of the CDR3 is 14 residues. The V and J ends lost 0 bases and 1 base respectively, with 6 bases between them. CDR3 protein: CASSLALGTDTQYF. In nucleotides, the CDR3 is TGCGCCAGCAGCTTGGCCCTAGGCACAGATACGCAGTATTTT.

The V and J genes are TRBV7-9 and TRBJ2-7; 8 positions match TRBD2. The CDR3 length is 15 residues. Germline V gene sequence: CDR1 SEHNR, CDR2 FQNEAQ (reference sequence). J was trimmed by 4 bases and V by 1 base; bases with no gene match: 6. In DNA, the CDR3 is TGTGCCAGCAGCTTAGGTCCACCGGGGGGGTACGAGCAGTACTTC. Encoded protein: CASSLGPPGGYEQYF.

The chain couples TRBV24-1 to TRBJ2-3, with 8 bases fitting TRBD1. The germline V gene encodes CDR1 KGHDR and CDR2 SFDVKD. J lost 4 bases, V lost 7 bases, and 18 bases had no gene match. The CDR3 is 18 amino acids. The CDR3 DNA reads TGTGCCACCAGCTCCGGGACAGGCCTCATGTCTGGCCCAGATACGCAGTATTTT. Translating gives CATSSGTGLMSGPDTQYF.

V and J are TRBV21-1 and TRBJ2-1; the table's D gene call, TRBD2, was not cross checked with the DNA. TRBV21-1 is a recognized pseudogene. The length of the CDR3 is 14 residues. CDR3 residues: CASSKGLAYNEQFF. The CDR3 nucleotides read TGTGCCAGCAGCAAAGGACTAGCGTACAATGAGCAGTTCTTC.